This T cell receptor beta chain was obtained from a study of patients and donors after allogeneic stem cell transplantation. MiXCR, run by TCRdb on the RT-PCR reads, gives a single entry per CDR3 protein. The sample carries about 200,000 distinct CDR3 sequences, 41% recorded once. The CDR3 length is 16 residues. Germline V gene sequence: CDR1 LNHNV, CDR2 YYDKDF (reference sequence). Trimming took 0 bases from V and 4 from J, leaving 15 bases between them. The sequencing input was blood, either unsorted or a sorted T cell fraction (not recorded which). The chain employs TRBV15 and TRBJ1-2; a weak D match, TRBD1 (6 bases). This TCR was recovered from a human donor who was either an allogeneic HSCT recipient or a stem cell or donor lymphocyte infusion donor (not recorded which). It is not recorded whose cells these are; they may come from a transplant donor. CDR3 nucleotides: TGTGCCACCAGCAGAGATATTCCGGACAGCAGCTATGGCTACACCTTC. This sequence encodes CATSRDIPDSSYGYTF.